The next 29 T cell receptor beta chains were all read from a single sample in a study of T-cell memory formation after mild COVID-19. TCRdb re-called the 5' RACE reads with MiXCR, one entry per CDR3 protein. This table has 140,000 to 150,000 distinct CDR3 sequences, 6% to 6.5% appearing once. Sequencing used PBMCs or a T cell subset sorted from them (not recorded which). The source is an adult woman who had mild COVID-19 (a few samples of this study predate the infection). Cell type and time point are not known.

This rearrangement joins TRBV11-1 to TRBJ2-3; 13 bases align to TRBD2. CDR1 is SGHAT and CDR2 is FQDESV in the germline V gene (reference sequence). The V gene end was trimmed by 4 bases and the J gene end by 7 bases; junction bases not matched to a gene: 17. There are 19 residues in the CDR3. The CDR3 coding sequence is TGTGCCAGCAGCTCAAAAGGCGGGACTAGCGGGAACCGGAATTATACGCAGTATTTT. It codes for CASSSKGGTSGNRNYTQYF.

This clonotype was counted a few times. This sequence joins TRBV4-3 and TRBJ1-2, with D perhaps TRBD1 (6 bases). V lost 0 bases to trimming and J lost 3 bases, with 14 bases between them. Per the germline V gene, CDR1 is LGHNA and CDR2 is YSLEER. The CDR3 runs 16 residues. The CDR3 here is CASSQDYRDKYYGYTF. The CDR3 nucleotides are TGCGCCAGCAGCCAAGATTACCGGGACAAGTACTATGGCTACACCTTC.

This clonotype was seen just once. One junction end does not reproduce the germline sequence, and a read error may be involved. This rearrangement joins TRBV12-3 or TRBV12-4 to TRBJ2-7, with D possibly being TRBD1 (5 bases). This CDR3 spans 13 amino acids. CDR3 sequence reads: CARSLIIGVEQYF. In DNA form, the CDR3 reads TGTGCCAGAAGTTTAATTATAGGGGTCGAGCAGTACTTC.

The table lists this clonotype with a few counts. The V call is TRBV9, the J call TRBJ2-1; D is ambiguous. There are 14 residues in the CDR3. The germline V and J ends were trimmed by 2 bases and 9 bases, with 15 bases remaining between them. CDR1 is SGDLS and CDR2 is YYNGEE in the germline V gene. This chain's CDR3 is CASSVSAYRVEQFF. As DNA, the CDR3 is TGTGCCAGCAGCGTCTCTGCTTATAGGGTTGAGCAGTTCTTC. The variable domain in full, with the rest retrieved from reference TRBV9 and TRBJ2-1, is DSGVTQTPKHLITATGQRVTLRCSPRSGDLSVYWYQQSLDQGLQFLIQYYNGEERAKGNILERFSAQQFPDLHSELNLSSLELGDSALYFCASSVSAYRVEQFFGPGTRLTVL.

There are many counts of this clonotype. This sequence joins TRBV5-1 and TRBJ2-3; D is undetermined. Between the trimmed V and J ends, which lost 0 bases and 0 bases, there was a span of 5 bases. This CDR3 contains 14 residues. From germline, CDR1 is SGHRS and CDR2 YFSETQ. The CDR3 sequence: CASSLVGSTDTQYF. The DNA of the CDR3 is TGCGCCAGCAGCTTGGTTGGTAGCACAGATACGCAGTATTTT.

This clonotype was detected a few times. The CDR3 sequence is CASGRRAQETQYF. In nucleotides, the CDR3 is TGTGCCAGCGGGAGAAGGGCCCAAGAGACCCAGTACTTC. This sequence joins TRBV7-9 and TRBJ2-5, with D possibly being TRBD2 (5 bases). Trimming took 8 bases from V and 1 from J, leaving 11 bases between them. The CDR3 sequence is 13 residues long. CDR1 is SEHNR and CDR2 is FQNEAQ in the germline V gene (reference sequence). Full variable domain (missing parts from reference TRBV7-9 and TRBJ2-5): DTGVSQNPRHKITKRGQNVTFRCDPISEHNRLYWYRQTLGQGPEFLTYFQNEAQLEKSRLLSDRFSAERPKGSFSTLEIQRTEQGDSAMYLCASGRRAQETQYFGPGTRLLVL.

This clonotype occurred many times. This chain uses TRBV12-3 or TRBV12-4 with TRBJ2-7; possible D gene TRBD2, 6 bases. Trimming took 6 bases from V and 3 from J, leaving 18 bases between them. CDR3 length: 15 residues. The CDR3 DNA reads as TGTGCCAGCAGACCGGGGACGGGAGTTAACTACGAGCAGTACTTC. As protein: CASRPGTGVNYEQYF.

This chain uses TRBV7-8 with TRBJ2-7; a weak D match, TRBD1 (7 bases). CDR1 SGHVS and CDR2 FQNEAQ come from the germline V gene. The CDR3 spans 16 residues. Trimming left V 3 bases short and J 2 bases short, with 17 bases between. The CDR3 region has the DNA TGTGCCAGCAGCTTGAAAGGCGGGACAGCTACCTACGAGCAGTACTTC. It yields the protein CASSLKGGTATYEQYF.

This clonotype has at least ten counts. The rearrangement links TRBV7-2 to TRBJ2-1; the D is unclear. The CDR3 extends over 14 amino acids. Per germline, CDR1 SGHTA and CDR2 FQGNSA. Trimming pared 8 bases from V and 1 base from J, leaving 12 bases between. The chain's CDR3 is CASVFGFSYNEQFF. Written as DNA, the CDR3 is TGTGCCAGCGTCTTCGGATTTTCCTACAATGAGCAGTTCTTC.

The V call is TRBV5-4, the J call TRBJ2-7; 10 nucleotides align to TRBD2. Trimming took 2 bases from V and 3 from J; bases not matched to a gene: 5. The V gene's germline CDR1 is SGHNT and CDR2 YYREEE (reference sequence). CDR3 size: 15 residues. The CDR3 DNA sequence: TGTGCCAGCAGCTTAGAGCGGGAGGGCCACTACGAGCAGTACTTC. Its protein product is CASSLEREGHYEQYF.

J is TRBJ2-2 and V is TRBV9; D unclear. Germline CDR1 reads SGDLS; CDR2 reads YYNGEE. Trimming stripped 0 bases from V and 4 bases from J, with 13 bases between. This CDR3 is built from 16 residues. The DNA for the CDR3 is TGTGCCAGCAGCGTAGAAGGCCGATTGGGCACCGGGGAGCTGTTTTTT. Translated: CASSVEGRLGTGELFF.

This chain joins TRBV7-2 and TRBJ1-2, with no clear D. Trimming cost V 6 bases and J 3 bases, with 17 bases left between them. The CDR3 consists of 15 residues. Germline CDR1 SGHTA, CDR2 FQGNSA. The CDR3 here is CASRWPGSQYYGYTF. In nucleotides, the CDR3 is TGTGCCAGCAGATGGCCGGGAAGCCAATACTATGGCTACACCTTC.

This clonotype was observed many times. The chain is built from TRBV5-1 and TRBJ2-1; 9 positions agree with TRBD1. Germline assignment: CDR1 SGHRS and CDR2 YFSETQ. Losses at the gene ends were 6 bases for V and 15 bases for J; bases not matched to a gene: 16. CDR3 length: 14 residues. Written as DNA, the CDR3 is TGCGCCAGCAAAAAGGAAAAGGTCGGGACAGGGTGGTTCTTC. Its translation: CASKKEKVGTGWFF.

The DNA for the CDR3 is TGTGCCAGCAGCCCGCTACGGGGGCGTATCAATTCACCCCTCCACTTT. This gives the protein CASSPLRGRINSPLHF. The chain is built from TRBV7-8 and TRBJ1-6, with a possible D match to TRBD1 (6 bases). V lost 5 bases, J lost 7 bases, and 18 bases lay in between. There are 16 residues in the CDR3. Germline CDR1 and CDR2: SGHVS and FQNEAQ.

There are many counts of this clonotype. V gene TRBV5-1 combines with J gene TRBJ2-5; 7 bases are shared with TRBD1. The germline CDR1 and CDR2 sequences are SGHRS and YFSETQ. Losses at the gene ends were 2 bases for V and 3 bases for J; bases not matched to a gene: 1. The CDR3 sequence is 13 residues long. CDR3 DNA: TGCGCCAGCAGCTTTCAGGGGGAAGAGACCCAGTACTTC. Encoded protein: CASSFQGEETQYF.

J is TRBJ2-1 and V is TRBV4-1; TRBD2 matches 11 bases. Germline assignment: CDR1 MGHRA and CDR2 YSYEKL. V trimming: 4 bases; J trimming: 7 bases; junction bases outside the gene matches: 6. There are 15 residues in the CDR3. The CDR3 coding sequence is TGCGCCAGCAGCCCCCCGGGACTAGCGGTGAATGAGCAGTTCTTC. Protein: CASSPPGLAVNEQFF.

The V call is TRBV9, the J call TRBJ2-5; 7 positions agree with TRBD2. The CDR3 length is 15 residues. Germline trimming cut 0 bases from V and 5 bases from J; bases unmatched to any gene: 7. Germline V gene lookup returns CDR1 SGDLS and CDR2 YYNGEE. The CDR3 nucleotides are TGTGCCAGCAGCGTAGTCCCCAACGGGGGGGAGACCCAGTACTTC. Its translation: CASSVVPNGGETQYF.

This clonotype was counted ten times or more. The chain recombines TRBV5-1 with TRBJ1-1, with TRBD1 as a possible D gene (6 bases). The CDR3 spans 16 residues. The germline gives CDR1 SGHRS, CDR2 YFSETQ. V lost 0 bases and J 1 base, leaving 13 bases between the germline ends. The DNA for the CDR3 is TGCGCCAGCAGCTTGGCCTCCGGGACAAGGAACACTGAAGCTTTCTTT. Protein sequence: CASSLASGTRNTEAFF.

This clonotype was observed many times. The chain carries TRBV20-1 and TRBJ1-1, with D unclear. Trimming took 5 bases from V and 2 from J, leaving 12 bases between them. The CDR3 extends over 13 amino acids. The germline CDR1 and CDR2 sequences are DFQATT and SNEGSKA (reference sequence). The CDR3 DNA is TGCAGTGCTGGTCGGGGTTTAAACACTGAAGCTTTCTTT. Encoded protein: CSAGRGLNTEAFF.

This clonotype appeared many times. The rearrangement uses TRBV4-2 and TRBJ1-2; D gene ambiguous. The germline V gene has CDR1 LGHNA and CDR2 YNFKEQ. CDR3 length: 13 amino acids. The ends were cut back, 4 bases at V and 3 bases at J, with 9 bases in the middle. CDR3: CASSPGPDYGYTF. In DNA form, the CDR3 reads TGTGCCAGCAGCCCTGGACCGGACTATGGCTACACCTTC.

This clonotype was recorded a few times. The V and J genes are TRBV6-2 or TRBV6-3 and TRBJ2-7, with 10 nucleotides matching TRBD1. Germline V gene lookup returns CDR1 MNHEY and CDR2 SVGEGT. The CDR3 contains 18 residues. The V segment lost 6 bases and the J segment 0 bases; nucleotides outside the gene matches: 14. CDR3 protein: CASRFKTGGGRSSYEQYF. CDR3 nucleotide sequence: TGTGCCAGCAGGTTCAAGACAGGGGGCGGAAGGAGCTCCTACGAGCAGTACTTC.

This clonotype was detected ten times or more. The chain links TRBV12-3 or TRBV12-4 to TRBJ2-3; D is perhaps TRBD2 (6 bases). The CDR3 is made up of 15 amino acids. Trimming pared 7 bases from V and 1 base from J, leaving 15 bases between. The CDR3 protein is CASTLSGGGTDTQYF. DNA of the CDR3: TGTGCCAGCACCTTATCGGGCGGGGGCACAGATACGCAGTATTTT.

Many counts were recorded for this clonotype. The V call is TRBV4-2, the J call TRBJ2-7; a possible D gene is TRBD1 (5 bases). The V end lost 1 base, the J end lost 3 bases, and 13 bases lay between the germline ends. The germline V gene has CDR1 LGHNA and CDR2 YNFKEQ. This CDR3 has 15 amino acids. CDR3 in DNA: TGTGCCAGCAGCCAAGGGTCCCAGGGAAACTACGAGCAGTACTTC. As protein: CASSQGSQGNYEQYF.

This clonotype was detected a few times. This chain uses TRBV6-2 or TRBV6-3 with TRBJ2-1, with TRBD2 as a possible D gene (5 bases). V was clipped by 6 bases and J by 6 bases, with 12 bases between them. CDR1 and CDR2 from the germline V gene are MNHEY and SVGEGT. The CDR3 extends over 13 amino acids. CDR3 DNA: TGTGCCAGCAGCCTCGTGAGGGCCAATGAGCAGTTCTTC. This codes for CASSLVRANEQFF.

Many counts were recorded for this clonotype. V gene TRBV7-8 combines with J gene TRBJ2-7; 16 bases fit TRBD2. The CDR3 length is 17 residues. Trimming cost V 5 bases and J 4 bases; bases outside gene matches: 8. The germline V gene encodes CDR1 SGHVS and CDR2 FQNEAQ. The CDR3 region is CASSPGTSGGAVYEQYF. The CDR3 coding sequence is TGTGCCAGCAGCCCAGGGACTAGCGGGGGGGCGGTTTACGAGCAGTACTTC.

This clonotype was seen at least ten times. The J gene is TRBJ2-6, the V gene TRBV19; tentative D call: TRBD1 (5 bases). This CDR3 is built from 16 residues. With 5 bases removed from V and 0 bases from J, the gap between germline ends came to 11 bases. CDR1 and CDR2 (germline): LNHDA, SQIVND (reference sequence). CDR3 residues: CASSFSGNSGANVLTF. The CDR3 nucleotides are TGTGCCAGTAGTTTTTCAGGGAACTCTGGGGCCAACGTCCTGACTTTC.

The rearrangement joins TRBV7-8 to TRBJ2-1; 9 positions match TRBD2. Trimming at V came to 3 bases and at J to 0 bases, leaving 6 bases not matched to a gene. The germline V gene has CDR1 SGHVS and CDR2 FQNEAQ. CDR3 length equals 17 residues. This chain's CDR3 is CASSLGLARSSYNEQFF. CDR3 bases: TGTGCCAGCAGCTTGGGACTAGCCCGAAGCTCCTACAATGAGCAGTTCTTC.

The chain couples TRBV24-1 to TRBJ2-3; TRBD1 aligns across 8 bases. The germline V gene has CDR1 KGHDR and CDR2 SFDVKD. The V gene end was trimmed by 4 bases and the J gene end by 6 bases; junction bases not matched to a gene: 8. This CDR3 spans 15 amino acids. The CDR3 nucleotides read TGTGCCACCAGTGAAGCAGGGGGCGCGACCGATACGCAGTATTTT. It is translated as CATSEAGGATDTQYF.

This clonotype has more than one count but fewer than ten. The CDR3 DNA follows: TGTGCCAGCAGCTCGACTAACCTCTACGAGCAGTACTTC. It specifies CASSSTNLYEQYF. The rearrangement joins TRBV7-2 to TRBJ2-7; a weak D match, TRBD2 (5 bases). Trimming took off 4 bases at V and 3 bases at J, with 10 bases between the two ends. Germline loops: CDR1 SGHTA, CDR2 FQGNSA. This CDR3 comprises 13 residues.